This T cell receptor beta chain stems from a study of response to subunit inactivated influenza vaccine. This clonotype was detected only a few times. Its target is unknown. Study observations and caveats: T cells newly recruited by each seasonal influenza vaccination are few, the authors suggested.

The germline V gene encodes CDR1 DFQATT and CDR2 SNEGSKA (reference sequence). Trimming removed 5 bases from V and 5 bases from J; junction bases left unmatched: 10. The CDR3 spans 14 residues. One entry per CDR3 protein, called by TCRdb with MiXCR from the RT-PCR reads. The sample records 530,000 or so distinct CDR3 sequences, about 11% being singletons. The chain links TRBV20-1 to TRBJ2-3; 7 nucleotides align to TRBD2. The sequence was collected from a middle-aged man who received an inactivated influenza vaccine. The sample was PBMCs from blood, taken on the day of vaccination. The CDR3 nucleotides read TGCAGTGCTGGGCGCGGGGGTCCGCAAGATACGCAGTATTTT. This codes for CSAGRGGPQDTQYF.